The 30 T cell receptor beta chains below come from one sample, sequenced in a study of early T cells in non-severe SARS-CoV-2 infection. TCRdb processed the 5' RACE reads anew with MiXCR; each CDR3 protein has one entry. In the table there are about 48,000 distinct CDR3 sequences, approximately 9.8% of which are singletons. Material: whole blood. The receptors derive from an adult who was a healthcare worker with PCR-confirmed SARS-CoV-2 infection or an uninfected control (not recorded which).

In this sample, this clonotype turned up a few times. The chain links TRBV29-1 to TRBJ2-2; D not resolved. This CDR3 is 12 amino acids long. The V end lost 7 bases, the J end lost 4 bases, and 10 bases lay between the germline ends. The germline CDR1 and CDR2 sequences are SQVTM and ANQGSEA. As DNA, the CDR3 is TGCAGCGCCCGTCTAGTCACCGGGGAGCTGTTTTTT. Translated: CSARLVTGELFF.

About this clonotype: A much larger clonotype is one base distant, so this may be a read error. The V and J genes are TRBV29-1 and TRBJ1-3, with 10 bases fitting TRBD1. V was pared by 4 bases and J by 2 bases, with 8 bases of the junction left unmatched. This CDR3 is 16 amino acids long. CDR1 SQVTM and CDR2 ANQGSEA come from the germline V gene. The CDR3 bases are TGCAGCGTTGCCATGACAGGGGGCTTCCCTGGAAACACCATATATTTT. Encoded protein: CSVAMTGGFPGNTIYF.

The chain uses TRBV12-3 or TRBV12-4 and TRBJ2-5, with D possibly TRBD2 on 5 matching bases. Trimming cost V 4 bases and J 12 bases, with 15 bases left between them. The CDR3 runs to 12 residues. CDR3 bases: TGTGCCAGCAGTTCCCCGGGGTCTGTAGAGTACTTC. The encoded protein is CASSSPGSVEYF.

This clonotype showed up just a few times. The gene calls are TRBV5-1 and TRBJ1-4; 7 bases line up with TRBD1. This CDR3 is 13 amino acids long. With V trimmed by 6 bases and J by 7 bases, 6 bases remained unmatched. CDR1 and CDR2 from the germline V gene are SGHRS and YFSETQ. CDR3 loop: CASTNTGVEKLFF. Here the CDR3 DNA reads TGCGCCAGCACCAATACAGGGGTTGAAAAACTGTTTTTT.

This clonotype was observed a few times. V gene TRBV10-3 combines with J gene TRBJ2-7, with D uncertain. V lost 4 bases, J lost 3 bases, and 10 bases lay in between. The germline V gene has CDR1 ENHRY and CDR2 SYGVKD. The CDR3 has 13 amino acids. The CDR3 coding sequence is TGTGCCATCAGTGCGGCAATAAACTACGAGCAGTACTTC. Translation gives CAISAAINYEQYF.

This clonotype was seen at least ten times. The CDR3: CSVEMEGTYEQYF. In DNA, the CDR3 is TGCAGCGTTGAAATGGAGGGGACCTACGAGCAGTACTTC. The chain links TRBV29-1 to TRBJ2-7; TRBD2 is a possible D gene (6 bases). The germline CDR1 and CDR2 sequences are SQVTM and ANQGSEA. The CDR3 has 13 residues. The V and J ends lost 2 bases and 2 bases respectively, with 10 bases between them.

The table lists this clonotype with a few counts. The CDR3 reads CASSPLGQGNTEAFF. Written as DNA, the CDR3 is TGTGCCAGCTCACCACTAGGGCAGGGGAACACTGAAGCTTTCTTT. The chain joins TRBV18 to TRBJ1-1; tentative D call: TRBD1 (5 bases). Looked up from germline, CDR1 is KGHSH and CDR2 is LQKENI. The CDR3 is made up of 15 amino acids. V was clipped by 1 base and J by 1 base, with 10 bases between them.

V gene TRBV12-3 or TRBV12-4 combines with J gene TRBJ1-1; D is unclear. V lost 6 bases and J 1 base, leaving 12 bases between the germline ends. This CDR3 comprises 14 residues. The chain's CDR3 is CASSSPWGNTEAFF. DNA of the CDR3: TGTGCCAGCAGCTCCCCATGGGGGAACACTGAAGCTTTCTTT.

This clonotype appeared many times. The V and J genes are TRBV7-2 and TRBJ2-7, with D maybe TRBD2 (7 bases). Trimming shortened V by 4 bases and J by 5 bases, and 18 bases separated the two germline ends. The CDR3 covers 15 residues. CDR1 SGHTA and CDR2 FQGNSA come from the germline V gene. CDR3 bases: TGTGCCAGCAGCTCTAAGGGGGAGGGGTCCCACGAGCAGTACTTC. Encoded protein: CASSSKGEGSHEQYF.

This clonotype occurred many times. The V call is TRBV7-3, the J call TRBJ1-1; possibly TRBD1 for D (5 bases). The CDR3 covers 13 residues. V was trimmed by 3 bases and J by 11 bases, leaving 16 bases between them. The germline V gene has CDR1 SGHTA and CDR2 FQGTGA. The CDR3 region has the DNA TGTGCCAGCAGCTTCACGTCGCGACAGAGGGCTTTCTTT. It is translated as CASSFTSRQRAFF.

There are many counts of this clonotype. This rearrangement joins TRBV28 to TRBJ2-7; the D gene is possibly TRBD2 (5 bases). The germline V gene encodes CDR1 MDHEN and CDR2 SYDVKM. This CDR3 region has 12 residues. V shed 8 bases and J shed 3 bases, with 11 bases lying between them. The CDR3 reads CASQLVSYEQYF. CDR3 nucleotides: TGTGCCAGCCAACTAGTAAGCTACGAGCAGTACTTC.

This clonotype appeared many times. The chain recombines TRBV29-1 with TRBJ2-3, with D perhaps TRBD2 (6 bases). Between the trimmed V and J ends, which lost 4 bases and 3 bases, there was a span of 11 bases. The CDR3 length is 13 residues. Germline CDR1 SQVTM, CDR2 ANQGSEA. DNA of the CDR3: TGCAGCGTTGTCCCGGGAGATACAGATACGCAGTATTTT. It yields the protein CSVVPGDTDTQYF.

The chain has TRBV20-1 and TRBJ2-1, with 8 bases that match TRBD1. There are 15 residues in the CDR3. CDR1 is DFQATT and CDR2 is SNEGSKA in the germline V gene (reference sequence). The V gene end was trimmed by 0 bases and the J gene end by 2 bases; junction bases not matched to a gene: 3. In nucleotides, the CDR3 is TGCAGTGCTAGAGAGAACAGGGGGGCCTACAATGAGCAGTTCTTC. Translating gives CSARENRGAYNEQFF.

V is TRBV7-9 and J is TRBJ1-6, with TRBD1 as a possible D gene (5 bases). CDR3 length: 15 residues. Trimming removed 2 bases from V and 8 bases from J, with 13 bases in between. Germline CDR1 SEHNR, CDR2 FQNEAQ (reference sequence). DNA for the CDR3: TGTGCCAGCAGCTTACGGGGGGTAGGCGATTCACCCCTCCACTTT. Its translation is CASSLRGVGDSPLHF.

This clonotype has just one count. The chain recombines TRBV27 with TRBJ2-1, with D perhaps TRBD2 (5 bases). Germline-derived CDR1 and CDR2 are MNHEY and SMNVEV (reference sequence). CDR3 length: 11 amino acids. V was pared by 5 bases and J by 9 bases, with 8 bases between. The CDR3 DNA is TGTGCCAGCAGTCTCCGGGGTGAGCAGTTCTTC. This translates into CASSLRGEQFF.

The J gene is TRBJ2-7, the V gene TRBV6-1, with 9 bases fitting TRBD2. Germline-derived CDR1 and CDR2 are MNHNS and SASEGT. With 5 bases clipped from V and 6 bases from J, the junction kept 17 bases outside the gene matches. This CDR3 contains 17 residues. CDR3 sequence (DNA): TGTGCCAGCAGTCCACACCGGGACGTTCTAGCGGGACGCGAGCAGTACTTC. Encoded protein: CASSPHRDVLAGREQYF.

In this sample, this clonotype turned up many times. The gene calls are TRBV29-1 and TRBJ2-5; D perhaps matches TRBD2 (6 bases). Germline CDR1 is SQVTM and CDR2 is ANQGSEA. The CDR3 covers 14 residues. The ends were cut back, 4 bases at V and 5 bases at J, with 17 bases in the middle. The DNA of the CDR3 is TGCAGCGTTGTCCCGGGAGAGGTGGCGGAGACCCAGTACTTC. It is translated as CSVVPGEVAETQYF.

This clonotype has a handful of counts. The chain uses TRBV20-1 and TRBJ2-3; tentative D call: TRBD2 (6 bases). This CDR3 region has 10 residues. V lost 6 bases and J lost 6, with 7 bases in between. Germline V lookup: CDR1 DFQATT, CDR2 SNEGSKA (reference sequence). CDR3 region: CSAREDTQYF. The CDR3 DNA reads as TGCAGTGCCCGGGAGGATACGCAGTATTTT.

This clonotype was seen a few times. The chain employs TRBV29-1 and TRBJ1-1; D is uncertain. Trimming took off 6 bases at V and 3 bases at J, with 11 bases between the two ends. Looked up from germline, CDR1 is SQVTM and CDR2 is ANQGSEA. CDR3 length equals 12 residues. For the CDR3, the DNA is TGCAGCGTGGTGGATCCCTACACTGAAGCTTTCTTT. Translating it yields CSVVDPYTEAFF.

This clonotype was counted many times. The chain has TRBV20-1 and TRBJ2-1; a weak D match, TRBD1 (5 bases). V was clipped by 1 base and J by 10 bases, with 14 bases between them. The CDR3 has 13 amino acids. Germline CDR1 DFQATT, CDR2 SNEGSKA (reference sequence). The CDR3 DNA sequence: TGCAGTGCTAGAGGGGGCGGAACCAGGGAGCAGTTCTTC. The encoded protein is CSARGGGTREQFF.

Ten or more counts support this clonotype. CDR3 sequence: CSAEGTGANVLTF. CDR3 bases: TGCAGCGCCGAGGGTACCGGGGCCAACGTCCTGACTTTC. The chain recombines TRBV29-1 with TRBJ2-6; perhaps TRBD2 as D (5 bases). CDR3 length: 13 amino acids. V lost 7 bases and J lost 4, with 11 bases in between. CDR1 is SQVTM, CDR2 ANQGSEA, per germline. Together with reference TRBV29-1 and TRBJ2-6, the CDR3 gives the full variable domain: SAVISQKPSRDICQRGTSLTIQCQVDSQVTMMFWYRQQPGQSLTLIATANQGSEATYESGFVIDKFPISRPNLTFSTLTVSNMSPEDSSIYLCSAEGTGANVLTFGAGSRLTVL.

In its sample, this clonotype was seen a few times. This chain joins TRBV7-6 and TRBJ2-1; possibly TRBD2 for D (5 bases). The CDR3 extends over 17 amino acids. Germline values: CDR1 SGHVS, CDR2 FNYEAQ. Trimming removed 2 bases at V and 1 base at J, with 15 bases between. In nucleotides, the CDR3 is TGTGCCAGCAGCTTACTAGGACTCCCCTTTTCCTACAATGAGCAGTTCTTC. It specifies CASSLLGLPFSYNEQFF.

This clonotype has only a few counts. V usage is TRBV7-8 and J usage is TRBJ2-7, with D maybe TRBD1 (6 bases). There are 14 residues in the CDR3. V was trimmed by 3 bases and J by 7 bases, leaving 16 bases between them. CDR1 is SGHVS, CDR2 FQNEAQ, per germline. CDR3 loop: CASSFRSGQGEQYF. CDR3 DNA: TGTGCCAGCAGCTTCAGGAGTGGCCAGGGGGAGCAGTACTTC.

The chain carries TRBV18 and TRBJ1-6; D ambiguous. The V and J ends lost 2 bases and 0 bases respectively, with 2 bases between them. The CDR3 length is 14 residues. CDR1 and CDR2 (germline): KGHSH, LQKENI. CDR3 nucleotides: TGTGCCAGCTCACCAGGCTCCTATAATTCACCCCTCCACTTT. This translates into CASSPGSYNSPLHF.

This clonotype has only one observation. This rearrangement joins TRBV4-2 to TRBJ2-2; no reliable D call. Trimming pared 0 bases from V and 0 bases from J, leaving 5 bases between. The CDR3 runs to 15 residues. Germline V gives CDR1 LGHNA, CDR2 YNFKEQ. This chain's CDR3 is CASSQDGSNTGELFF. The CDR3 coding sequence is TGTGCCAGCAGCCAAGATGGGTCGAACACCGGGGAGCTGTTTTTT.

There are many counts of this clonotype. V usage is TRBV12-3 or TRBV12-4 and J usage is TRBJ2-1; D may correspond to TRBD1 or TRBD2 (6 bases each). V shed 7 bases and J shed 7 bases, with 14 bases lying between them. This CDR3 region has 13 residues. The CDR3 region has the DNA TGTGCCAGCACCACGGGGGCCTGGAATGAGCAGTTCTTC. This encodes CASTTGAWNEQFF.

The chain has TRBV10-3 and TRBJ1-2; 7 bases are a match to TRBD1. CDR1 is ENHRY and CDR2 is SYGVKD in the germline V gene. After removal of 9 bases from V and 2 bases from J, the junction contained 3 bases not matched to a gene. The CDR3 contains 12 residues. CDR3 region: CAISQGNYGYTF. The CDR3 coding sequence is TGTGCCATTTCACAGGGGAACTATGGCTACACCTTC.

This clonotype was seen many times. The V gene is TRBV7-9, the J gene TRBJ1-3, with 11 bases matching TRBD1. V was pared by 5 bases and J by 3 bases, with 9 bases of the junction left unmatched. This CDR3 region has 17 residues. CDR1 is SEHNR and CDR2 is FQNEAQ in the germline V gene (reference sequence). For the CDR3, the DNA is TGTGCCAGCAGCAAGGGCCCGGGACAGGGGGTTGGAAACACCATATATTTT. Its protein is CASSKGPGQGVGNTIYF.

In its sample, this clonotype was seen many times. This rearrangement joins TRBV28 to TRBJ2-1, with a weak D call TRBD1 (5 bases). V was clipped by 7 bases and J by 4 bases, with 17 bases between them. Germline assignment: CDR1 MDHEN and CDR2 SYDVKM. The CDR3 has 15 residues. CDR3 DNA: TGTGCCAGCATGACCCCAGGGCGAAGATACAATGAGCAGTTCTTC. This encodes CASMTPGRRYNEQFF.

The DNA of the CDR3 is TGTGCCAGCAGCCCAGAGGGGGGTAACTATGGCTACACCTTC. Translation gives CASSPEGGNYGYTF. The chain couples TRBV7-6 to TRBJ1-2; weak D call: TRBD1 (6 bases). Germline V gene sequence: CDR1 SGHVS, CDR2 FNYEAQ. This CDR3 region has 14 residues. V was trimmed by 5 bases and J by 1 base, leaving 11 bases between them.